This T cell receptor (beta chain) emerged from a study of PD-L1 blockade in urothelial cancer. Study-level background: Twenty-five of the 29 patients were men with bladder-origin urothelial cancer. Counts from blood samples showed a median of roughly 150,000 T cells.

Findings and limits, study-wide: Better progression-free and overall survival followed lower pretreatment blood clonality.

As concerns this clone: The antigen is undetermined.

Produced via immunoSEQ multiplex PCR; TCRdb's table is partial and in-frame only. The data hold about 81,000 clones, with approximately 91% observed a single time. The ends lost 6 bases at V and 8 bases at J; junction bases unmatched: 3. This CDR3 has 13 residues. The germline gives CDR1 SNHLY, CDR2 FYNNEI. The genes are TRBV2 and TRBJ1-6; 8 nucleotides match TRBD1. The source of this sequence is a man between 60 and 75 years old with urothelial cancer. The sample in question was PBMCs, obtained around atezolizumab (anti-PD-L1) treatment. This CDR3 is CASRDRVDSPLHF. The CDR3 nucleotides are TGTGCCAGCAGGGACAGGGTCGATTCACCCCTCCACTTT.